The 17 T cell receptor beta chains in this list originate from one sample, sequenced in a study of T cell responses to AZD1222 COVID-19 vaccine. Profiling relied on immunoSEQ multiplex PCR, and the TCRdb table lists in-frame clones only, not all of them. This table has 95,000 to 100,000 clones, 90% appearing once. The sequences come from peripheral blood, collected on day 0 of AZD1222 vaccination. Source of these receptors: an adult in good health.

This clone appeared once. The chain uses TRBV5-1 and TRBJ2-1, with D tentatively TRBD2 (7 bases). V gave up 1 base and J gave up 2 bases, with 13 bases separating them. Germline V gene data show CDR1 as SGHRS and CDR2 as YFSETQ. This CDR3 has 16 amino acids. The chain's CDR3 is CASSLSTGGPYNEQFF. CDR3 DNA: TGCGCCAGCAGCTTGTCCACCGGGGGGCCCTACAATGAGCAGTTCTTC.

This chain's CDR3 is CSEQAGGLFGELFF. DNA for the CDR3: TGCAGCGAACAGGCGGGGGGGCTCTTCGGGGAGCTGTTTTTT. The gene calls are TRBV29-1 and TRBJ2-2, with 9 bases fitting TRBD2. Trimming took 7 bases from V and 7 from J; bases not matched to a gene: 10. CDR1 and CDR2 from the germline V gene are SQVTM and ANQGSEA. This CDR3 has 14 residues.

This chain links TRBV3-1 (or the pseudogene TRBV3-2) with TRBJ2-5; 9 nucleotides agree with TRBD1. The CDR3 is 15 residues long. Germline CDR1 reads LGHDT; CDR2 reads YNNKEL (reference sequence). Losses at the gene ends were 5 bases for V and 3 bases for J; bases not matched to a gene: 7. CDR3: CASSGSGTGKETQYF. For the CDR3, the DNA is TGTGCCAGCAGCGGATCCGGGACAGGGAAAGAGACCCAGTACTTC.

This chain links TRBV6-5 with TRBJ2-7; 8 bases map to TRBD1. After removal of 0 bases from V and 4 bases from J, the junction contained 5 bases not matched to a gene. The germline V gene has CDR1 MNHEY and CDR2 SVGAGI. The CDR3 covers 15 residues. This CDR3 reads CASSYSGTGLYEQYF. The CDR3 nucleotides are TGTGCCAGCAGTTACTCCGGGACAGGCTTGTACGAGCAGTACTTC.

The gene calls are TRBV5-8 and TRBJ2-2; possibly TRBD1 for D (6 bases). The CDR3 has 15 amino acids. The germline V gene has CDR1 SGHTS and CDR2 YDEGEE. V was trimmed by 1 base and J by 3 bases, leaving 10 bases between them. CDR3 region: CASSLFYRDTGELFF. In DNA, the CDR3 is TGTGCCAGCAGCTTGTTCTACAGGGACACCGGGGAGCTGTTTTTT.

The gene calls are TRBV27 and TRBJ1-1; a weak D match, TRBD1 (5 bases). Between the trimmed V and J ends, which lost 2 bases and 4 bases, there was a span of 8 bases. The CDR3 runs to 13 residues. Germline CDR1 and CDR2: MNHEY and SMNVEV (reference sequence). CDR3 sequence (DNA): TGTGCCAGCAGTTTAAACGGGGGCACTGAAGCTTTCTTT. It yields the protein CASSLNGGTEAFF.

The V call is TRBV24-1, the J call TRBJ1-2; D gene unclear. Trimming removed 2 bases at V and 4 bases at J, with 7 bases between. Germline values: CDR1 KGHDR, CDR2 SFDVKD. The CDR3 sequence is 13 residues long. This CDR3 reads CATSDSGLYGYTF. The DNA for the CDR3 is TGTGCCACCAGTGATTCGGGTCTCTATGGCTACACCTTC.

The J gene is TRBJ2-1, the V gene TRBV30, with a tentative D call TRBD2 (5 bases). Germline V gene data show CDR1 as GTSNPN and CDR2 as SVGIG (reference sequence). Trimming shortened V by 4 bases and J by 9 bases, and 13 bases separated the two germline ends. The CDR3 loop spans 12 amino acids. The CDR3 DNA sequence: TGTGCCTGGACCCTACTAGGGCGTGAGCAGTTCTTC. Its protein is CAWTLLGREQFF.

The V call is TRBV28, the J call TRBJ1-4; no definite D call. From germline, CDR1 is MDHEN and CDR2 SYDVKM. The CDR3 totals 12 residues. The V end was cut by 5 bases, the J end by 8 bases, with 9 bases between. This CDR3 is CASSRVTEKLFF. DNA of the CDR3: TGTGCCAGCAGTAGAGTTACCGAAAAACTGTTTTTT.

The J gene is TRBJ2-3, the V gene TRBV20-1; D not resolved. V was shortened by 3 bases and J by 6 bases, with 13 bases between the two germline ends. The CDR3 is made up of 13 amino acids. The V gene's germline CDR1 is DFQATT and CDR2 SNEGSKA (reference sequence). CDR3 region: CSASGADLDTQYF. The CDR3 coding sequence is TGCAGTGCTAGTGGAGCCGACTTGGATACGCAGTATTTT.

The chain carries TRBV6-1 and TRBJ1-1; TRBD1 is a possible D gene (5 bases). The V end was cut by 2 bases, the J end by 1 base, with 14 bases between. The CDR3 has 16 amino acids. Germline CDR1 reads MNHNS; CDR2 reads SASEGT. The CDR3 DNA reads as TGTGCCAGCAGTGAATGGGGGAGGGCAGAGAACACTGAAGCTTTCTTT. This translates into CASSEWGRAENTEAFF.

The chain combines TRBV27 with TRBJ1-1; D gene uncertain. CDR3 length: 13 amino acids. Between the trimmed V and J ends, which lost 2 bases and 2 bases, there was a span of 6 bases. Germline CDR1 is MNHEY and CDR2 is SMNVEV (reference sequence). This CDR3 is CASSLMENTEAFF. Here the CDR3 DNA reads TGTGCCAGCAGTTTAATGGAAAACACTGAAGCTTTCTTT.

The chain uses TRBV6-1 and TRBJ2-1; the D gene is possibly TRBD2 (5 bases). The germline V and J ends were trimmed by 0 bases and 10 bases, with 10 bases remaining between them. The CDR3 has 13 residues. Looked up from germline, CDR1 is MNHNS and CDR2 is SASEGT. The CDR3 DNA reads TGTGCCAGCAGTGAAGCTGGCGGCGGGGAGCAGTTCTTC. Translating gives CASSEAGGGEQFF.

This chain links TRBV28 with TRBJ2-5; D is unresolved. V gave up 8 bases and J gave up 3 bases, with 13 bases separating them. Germline CDR1 is MDHEN and CDR2 is SYDVKM. The CDR3 runs 13 residues. The CDR3 reads CASQPGTEETQYF. CDR3 DNA: TGTGCCAGCCAGCCGGGCACAGAAGAGACCCAGTACTTC.

The chain carries TRBV5-1 and TRBJ2-5; no definite D call. Between the trimmed V and J ends, which lost 2 bases and 3 bases, there was a span of 2 bases. Germline CDR1 is SGHRS and CDR2 is YFSETQ. The CDR3 length is 11 residues. The CDR3 nucleotides are TGCGCCAGCAGCTTTAAAGAGACCCAGTACTTC. Its translation is CASSFKETQYF.

The chain is built from TRBV27 and TRBJ2-7; D is ambiguous. Trimming pared 4 bases from V and 4 bases from J, leaving 2 bases between. Germline CDR1 and CDR2: MNHEY and SMNVEV (reference sequence). The CDR3 consists of 10 residues. The CDR3 loop reads CASSYYEQYF. The CDR3, as DNA: TGTGCCAGCAGTTATTACGAGCAGTACTTC.

The CDR3 spells CASSFSGDQPQHF. The CDR3 DNA reads TGTGCCAGCAGTTTCTCGGGCGATCAGCCCCAGCATTTT. The chain couples TRBV28 to TRBJ1-5; D unresolved. Germline loops: CDR1 MDHEN, CDR2 SYDVKM. V was trimmed by 3 bases and J by 5 bases, leaving 8 bases between them. The CDR3 runs to 13 residues.